Shown below are 26 T cell receptor beta chains from a single sample sequenced in a study of beta chain features in type 1 diabetes. Study outcomes and limitations: People with Type 1 diabetes carried modestly yet significantly shorter TCRB CDR3s in all four CD4+ subsets.

Their cognate antigens are unknown. Expressed TCRB transcripts got sequenced, as all isolated RNA was reverse transcribed. Sequencing was performed with immunoSEQ multiplex PCR; in TCRdb, only in-frame clones are kept and a portion is missing. The sample has over 150,000 clones, over 9% seen once. Sequences were obtained from central memory CD4+ T cells from blood. These receptors were taken from a man in his thirties or forties with type 1 diabetes.

In this sample, this clone turned up a few times. The rearrangement uses TRBV2 and TRBJ2-5; TRBD1 might be the D (5 bases). Germline-derived CDR1 and CDR2 are SNHLY and FYNNEI. The V end lost 7 bases, the J end lost 1 base, and 10 bases lay between the germline ends. The CDR3 length is 13 residues. In nucleotides, the CDR3 is TGTGCCAGCAATCGACAGTTCCAAGAGACCCAGTACTTC. It yields the protein CASNRQFQETQYF.

The V call is TRBV29-1, the J call TRBJ1-3, with D perhaps matching TRBD1 (6 bases). The CDR3 runs 12 residues. V dropped 8 bases and J dropped 2 bases, with 10 bases sitting between them. CDR1 and CDR2 from the germline V gene are SQVTM and ANQGSEA. This chain's CDR3 is CSIGGAGNTIYF. Here the CDR3 DNA reads TGCAGCATAGGGGGTGCTGGAAACACCATATATTTT.

The J gene is TRBJ2-1, the V gene TRBV5-1, with 7 positions matching TRBD2. The CDR3 loop spans 16 amino acids. Germline V gene sequence: CDR1 SGHRS, CDR2 YFSETQ. J was trimmed by 9 bases and V by 3 bases; bases with no gene match: 15. CDR3 loop: CASSSKRGLPQGEQFF. The DNA of the CDR3 is TGCGCCAGCAGCTCCAAGCGGGGTCTCCCTCAGGGTGAGCAGTTCTTC.

The gene calls are TRBV9 and TRBJ2-5; 7 bases agree with TRBD1. After removal of 2 bases from V and 6 bases from J, the junction contained 10 bases not matched to a gene. The CDR3 totals 15 residues. The germline V gene has CDR1 SGDLS and CDR2 YYNGEE. The CDR3, as DNA: TGTGCCAGCAGCGTTGCCGGACAGGTTGGGAAGACCCAGTACTTC. This encodes CASSVAGQVGKTQYF.

This clone was found a few times. This chain joins TRBV18 and TRBJ1-1; TRBD1 might be the D (6 bases). Looked up from germline, CDR1 is KGHSH and CDR2 is LQKENI. This CDR3 has 17 amino acids. Trimming stripped 3 bases from V and 3 bases from J, with 20 bases between. This CDR3 reads CASSPLTQGGGDTEAFF. In DNA form, the CDR3 reads TGTGCCAGCTCACCGCTTACGCAGGGAGGGGGTGACACTGAAGCTTTCTTT.

The genes are TRBV2 and TRBJ1-1; D gene uncertain. V lost 3 bases and J lost 3, with 8 bases in between. The CDR3 loop spans 13 amino acids. Looked up from germline, CDR1 is SNHLY and CDR2 is FYNNEI. The CDR3 region has the DNA TGTGCCAGCAGTGATCCCAATGACACTGAAGCTTTCTTT. It translates to CASSDPNDTEAFF.

The V and J genes are TRBV15 and TRBJ1-5; TRBD1 matches 7 bases. J lost 8 bases, V lost 3 bases, and 7 bases had no gene match. Germline-derived CDR1 and CDR2 are LNHNV and YYDKDF (reference sequence). This CDR3 spans 14 amino acids. The CDR3 sequence is CATSSGQVEKPQHF. DNA of the CDR3: TGTGCCACCAGCAGCGGACAGGTAGAAAAGCCCCAGCATTTT.

This chain connects TRBV6-1 to TRBJ2-5; possible D gene TRBD1, 6 bases. The CDR3 covers 14 residues. From germline, CDR1 is MNHNS and CDR2 SASEGT. The V end lost 4 bases, the J end lost 5 bases, and 14 bases lay between the germline ends. The CDR3 DNA reads TGTGCCAGCAGTGTCGACAGGCAGCAGGAGACCCAGTACTTC. Its translation: CASSVDRQQETQYF.

This clone was recorded a few times. The chain links TRBV18 to TRBJ2-5; a possible D gene is TRBD1 (6 bases). This CDR3 spans 14 amino acids. Trimming shortened V by 3 bases and J by 4 bases, and 12 bases separated the two germline ends. Germline V gene sequence: CDR1 KGHSH, CDR2 LQKENI. The CDR3 is CASSPGQTRETQYF. The CDR3 region has the DNA TGTGCCAGCTCACCCGGACAGACCCGAGAGACCCAGTACTTC.

The chain uses TRBV6-6 and TRBJ2-7, with 13 bases identical to TRBD2. From germline, CDR1 is MNHNY and CDR2 SVGAGI (reference sequence). J gave up 7 bases and V 7 bases, and 10 bases lay outside the gene matches. This CDR3 has 15 residues. The CDR3 coding sequence is TGTGCCAGCACCGGACTAGCGGGAGTCCAAAGGGAGCAGTACTTC. Encoded protein: CASTGLAGVQREQYF.

This clone appeared a few times. CDR3 nucleotide sequence: TGTGCCAGTAGCCTGGGCACCACAGATACGCAGTATTTT. Protein sequence: CASSLGTTDTQYF. The rearrangement uses TRBV19 and TRBJ2-3; D is unresolved. Germline values: CDR1 LNHDA, CDR2 SQIVND (reference sequence). This CDR3 contains 13 residues. V lost 6 bases, J lost 2 bases, and 9 bases lay in between.

V and J are TRBV14 and TRBJ2-1; TRBD2 might be the D (7 bases). The V end was cut by 9 bases, the J end by 10 bases, with 19 bases between. Per the germline V gene, CDR1 is SGHDN and CDR2 is FVKESK. The CDR3 totals 13 residues. This CDR3 is CASCQGREYEQFF. CDR3 DNA: TGTGCCAGTTGTCAGGGGCGGGAGTACGAGCAGTTCTTC.

Worth noting for this clone: At one boundary the junction diverges from the germline segment, which might be a read error. The V gene is TRBV2, the J gene TRBJ1-2, with D possibly being TRBD1 (5 bases). The CDR3 runs 13 residues. Germline V lookup: CDR1 SNHLY, CDR2 FYNNEI. CDR3 residues: CASREEEGNGYTF. For the CDR3, the DNA is TGTGCCAGCAGAGAAGAGGAGGGGAATGGCTACACCTTC.

This clone was seen a handful of times. The J gene is TRBJ2-1, the V gene TRBV2, with TRBD1 identical over 9 bases. Per the germline V gene, CDR1 is SNHLY and CDR2 is FYNNEI. The CDR3 totals 15 residues. With V trimmed by 7 bases and J by 4 bases, 8 bases remained unmatched. This CDR3 reads CASTLSGTGYNEQFF. The CDR3 DNA is TGTGCCAGCACGTTATCGGGGACAGGGTACAATGAGCAGTTCTTC.

This clone was recorded a few times. The genes are TRBV7-3 and TRBJ1-2; TRBD1 aligns across 9 bases. With V trimmed by 5 bases and J by 7 bases, 11 bases remained unmatched. Germline V lookup: CDR1 SGHTA, CDR2 FQGTGA. The CDR3 spans 15 residues. The CDR3 protein is CASSLGQGRYAGYTF. For the CDR3, the DNA is TGTGCCAGCAGCCTGGGACAGGGAAGATACGCTGGCTACACCTTC.

This clone was seen only a few times. The gene calls are TRBV29-1 and TRBJ2-3, with D tentatively TRBD2 (6 bases). This CDR3 comprises 12 residues. The V end lost 6 bases, the J end lost 8 bases, and 15 bases lay between the germline ends. Germline V gives CDR1 SQVTM, CDR2 ANQGSEA. Here the CDR3 reads CSVETSLSTQYF. The CDR3 nucleotides read TGCAGCGTGGAAACTAGCTTAAGTACGCAGTATTTT.

The V call is TRBV5-1, the J call TRBJ2-3; D perhaps matches TRBD2 (7 bases). V was trimmed by 1 base and J by 0 bases, leaving 9 bases between them. The CDR3 spans 15 residues. Germline V gene lookup returns CDR1 SGHRS and CDR2 YFSETQ. CDR3 nucleotides: TGCGCCAGCAGCTTGCGGGGGGCTAGCACAGATACGCAGTATTTT. It specifies CASSLRGASTDTQYF.

This clone occurred a few times. The genes are TRBV28 and TRBJ2-3, with TRBD2 as a possible D gene (5 bases). CDR1 and CDR2 (germline): MDHEN, SYDVKM. This CDR3 is 15 amino acids long. V lost 7 bases, J lost 2 bases, and 16 bases lay in between. CDR3 in amino acids: CASIRRSPATDTQYF. The CDR3 nucleotides read TGTGCCAGCATTCGGAGGTCCCCGGCCACAGATACGCAGTATTTT.

The chain couples TRBV19 to TRBJ2-7; 9 bases map to TRBD1. Germline trimming cut 5 bases from V and 7 bases from J; bases unmatched to any gene: 9. The CDR3 is 14 residues long. Germline V gives CDR1 LNHDA, CDR2 SQIVND (reference sequence). The CDR3 is CASSQTGGAGEQYF. The CDR3 DNA sequence: TGTGCCAGTAGTCAAACAGGGGGCGCGGGGGAGCAGTACTTC.

The V gene is TRBV19, the J gene TRBJ1-5, with a possible D match to TRBD1 (6 bases). Germline loops: CDR1 LNHDA, CDR2 SQIVND (reference sequence). The CDR3 is 16 residues long. With 5 bases removed from V and 3 bases from J, the gap between germline ends came to 17 bases. The CDR3 loop reads CASSPQGSLANQPQHF. In nucleotides, the CDR3 is TGTGCCAGTAGTCCCCAGGGGAGTCTAGCCAATCAGCCCCAGCATTTT.

This clone was seen more than once but under ten times. V gene TRBV29-1 combines with J gene TRBJ2-7; 9 bases match TRBD1. This CDR3 spans 13 amino acids. J gave up 3 bases and V 4 bases, and 4 bases lay outside the gene matches. CDR1 SQVTM and CDR2 ANQGSEA come from the germline V gene. This chain's CDR3 is CSVVSGQGYEQYF. In DNA form, the CDR3 reads TGCAGCGTTGTATCGGGACAGGGCTACGAGCAGTACTTC.

This chain joins TRBV6-5 and TRBJ1-4, with 8 bases fitting TRBD1. The length of the CDR3 is 15 residues. V lost 0 bases to trimming and J lost 5 bases; unmatched junction nucleotides: 2. Germline V gene sequence: CDR1 MNHEY, CDR2 SVGAGI. CDR3 residues: CASSYSTGVNEKLFF. CDR3 nucleotides: TGTGCCAGCAGTTACTCGACAGGGGTAAATGAAAAACTGTTTTTT.

This clone has only a few counts. The chain joins TRBV28 to TRBJ2-2; maybe TRBD1 (5 bases). This CDR3 is built from 14 residues. CDR1 is MDHEN and CDR2 is SYDVKM in the germline V gene. Trimming left V 8 bases short and J 3 bases short, with 13 bases between. The CDR3 DNA reads as TGTGCCAGCCTCGGGCCCAGGGACACCGGGGAGCTGTTTTTT. Its protein is CASLGPRDTGELFF.

This clone was seen a handful of times. The V and J genes are TRBV28 and TRBJ1-5, with a weak D call TRBD1 (5 bases). Trimming left V 5 bases short and J 4 bases short, with 15 bases between. Germline V CDR1 and CDR2: MDHEN, SYDVKM. The CDR3 sequence is 15 residues long. CDR3 loop: CASSTSGTENQPQHF. Here the CDR3 DNA reads TGTGCCAGCAGTACCTCCGGGACTGAGAATCAGCCCCAGCATTTT.

The chain is built from TRBV10-3 and TRBJ2-7; 7 bases are shared with TRBD1. The CDR3 has 14 residues. CDR1 and CDR2 from the germline V gene are ENHRY and SYGVKD. With V trimmed by 7 bases and J by 1 base, 7 bases remained unmatched. The CDR3 DNA reads TGTGCCATCACCCGGACAGGAGGATCCTACGAGCAGTACTTC. Translating gives CAITRTGGSYEQYF.

V is TRBV2 and J is TRBJ1-5; 7 bases map to TRBD1. The CDR3 has 13 amino acids. Germline V CDR1 and CDR2: SNHLY, FYNNEI. J was trimmed by 6 bases and V by 8 bases; bases with no gene match: 7. The CDR3 bases are TGTGCCAGCCTACGAGGGGGCGGTCAGCCCCAGCATTTT. Translated: CASLRGGGQPQHF. Together with reference TRBV2 and TRBJ1-5, the CDR3 gives the full variable domain: EPEVTQTPSHQVTQMGQEVILRCVPISNHLYFYWYRQILGQKVEFLVSFYNNEISEKSEIFDDQFSVERPDGSNFTLKIRSTKLEDSAMYFCASLRGGGQPQHFGDGTRLSIL.